These 32 T cell receptor beta chains were sequenced from one sample in a study of control samples from healthy donors and cancer patients. The method was immunoSEQ multiplex PCR; TCRdb's version includes in-frame clones alone and lacks a portion of them. The sample yields around 150,000 clones, roughly 94% seen once. Source material: PBMCs. Receptors originate from a man aged 60 to 69 with colorectal cancer.

The CDR3 coding sequence is TGCGCCAGCAGCCAAGGGAGGGGTGGTGAAGCTTTCTTT. Encoded protein: CASSQGRGGEAFF. V gene TRBV4-3 combines with J gene TRBJ1-1, with D possibly matching TRBD1 (5 bases). Germline V gives CDR1 LGHNA, CDR2 YSLEER. The CDR3 loop spans 13 amino acids. Trimming took 1 base from V and 7 from J, leaving 10 bases between them.

V gene TRBV7-8 combines with J gene TRBJ2-6; no definite D call. CDR3 length: 15 residues. Trimming cost V 5 bases and J 2 bases, with 10 bases left between them. Germline CDR1 is SGHVS and CDR2 is FQNEAQ. Here the CDR3 reads CASSRRSPGANVLTF. The CDR3, as DNA: TGTGCCAGCAGCCGCCGGTCGCCTGGGGCCAACGTCCTGACTTTC.

A single count supports this clone. The V gene is TRBV25-1, the J gene TRBJ1-4; D uncertain. Trimming stripped 3 bases from V and 0 bases from J, with 8 bases between. The CDR3 is 15 amino acids. Per germline, CDR1 MGHDK and CDR2 SYGVNS. CDR3 amino acids: CASSEAVATNEKLFF. The CDR3 region has the DNA TGTGCCAGCAGTGAGGCAGTTGCAACTAATGAAAAACTGTTTTTT.

This clone showed up just once. This chain connects TRBV19 to TRBJ1-5; D is possibly TRBD1 (6 bases). V lost 8 bases and J lost 0, with 11 bases in between. This CDR3 contains 14 residues. Looked up from germline, CDR1 is LNHDA and CDR2 is SQIVND (reference sequence). CDR3 DNA: TGTGCCAGTCTCGACAGGAATAGCAATCAGCCCCAGCATTTT. It is translated as CASLDRNSNQPQHF.

The chain has TRBV18 and TRBJ2-3, with D perhaps TRBD1 (5 bases). Germline loops: CDR1 KGHSH, CDR2 LQKENI. V was clipped by 3 bases and J by 3 bases, with 10 bases between them. CDR3 size: 14 residues. The CDR3 loop reads CASSPQGKTDTQYF. For the CDR3, the DNA is TGTGCCAGCTCACCGCAGGGAAAGACAGATACGCAGTATTTT.

This clone was observed once. The chain has TRBV28 and TRBJ1-1; D not certain. V gave up 2 bases and J gave up 3 bases, with 7 bases separating them. The CDR3 runs 13 residues. In germline, CDR1 is MDHEN, CDR2 SYDVKM. DNA of the CDR3: TGTGCCAGCAGTTTAAAAGGGTACACTGAAGCTTTCTTT. This codes for CASSLKGYTEAFF. Combining the CDR3 with reference TRBV28 and TRBJ1-1 gives the whole variable domain DVKVTQSSRYLVKRTGEKVFLECVQDMDHENMFWYRQDPGLGLRLIYFSYDVKMKEKGDIPEGYSVSREKKERFSLILESASTNQTSMYLCASSLKGYTEAFFGQGTRLTVV.

This chain links TRBV9 with TRBJ2-5; 10 positions agree with TRBD2. Germline assignment: CDR1 SGDLS and CDR2 YYNGEE. CDR3 length: 16 amino acids. V shed 1 base, J shed 5 bases, and the junction held 8 bases outside the gene matches. Here the CDR3 reads CASSVKAGGLGETQYF. The DNA for the CDR3 is TGTGCCAGCAGCGTAAAAGCGGGGGGGCTTGGGGAGACCCAGTACTTC. The variable domain in full, completed from reference TRBV9 and TRBJ2-5, reads DSGVTQTPKHLITATGQRVTLRCSPRSGDLSVYWYQQSLDQGLQFLIQYYNGEERAKGNILERFSAQQFPDLHSELNLSSLELGDSALYFCASSVKAGGLGETQYFGPGTRLLVL.

This clone was observed a single time. The CDR3 spells CASGQGYYGYTF. The CDR3 bases are TGTGCCAGCGGACAGGGTTACTATGGCTACACCTTC. The genes are TRBV6-5 and TRBJ1-2; 8 nucleotides align to TRBD1. CDR3 size: 12 residues. The junction had 2 bases not matched to a gene; V was cut back by 8 bases and J by 3 bases. Germline V gives CDR1 MNHEY, CDR2 SVGAGI.

The chain carries TRBV10-3 and TRBJ2-5; TRBD1 agrees at 11 bases. V lost 2 bases to trimming and J lost 4 bases; unmatched junction nucleotides: 0. Germline lookup yields CDR1 ENHRY and CDR2 SYGVKD. The CDR3 is made up of 14 amino acids. This CDR3 is CAISEGTGGETQYF. CDR3 coding DNA: TGTGCCATCAGTGAGGGGACAGGGGGAGAGACCCAGTACTTC.

The rearrangement joins TRBV10-3 to TRBJ1-1; possibly TRBD1 for D (6 bases). Germline loops: CDR1 ENHRY, CDR2 SYGVKD. V was trimmed by 5 bases and J by 5 bases, leaving 24 bases between them. The CDR3 has 17 residues. The CDR3 DNA reads TGTGCCATCAGTCCCCGCCAATTGGGGGGAGGGGGTACTGAAGCTTTCTTT. Translation gives CAISPRQLGGGGTEAFF.

The CDR3 reads CAISESGQKYEQYF. CDR3 DNA sequence: TGTGCCATCAGTGAGTCCGGGCAGAAATACGAGCAGTACTTC. This chain joins TRBV10-3 and TRBJ2-7; no clear D gene. This CDR3 spans 14 amino acids. CDR1 is ENHRY and CDR2 is SYGVKD in the germline V gene. Deletions cut 0 bases from V and 4 bases from J, with 10 bases between.

This clone was counted once. The chain couples TRBV6-5 to TRBJ1-1; D remains unclear. Germline CDR1 is MNHEY and CDR2 is SVGAGI. CDR3 length: 14 amino acids. Trimming shortened V by 6 bases and J by 0 bases, and 11 bases separated the two germline ends. Here the CDR3 DNA reads TGTGCCAGCAGGGAGGGCAACATGAACACTGAAGCTTTCTTT. This sequence encodes CASREGNMNTEAFF.

In nucleotides, the CDR3 is TGTGCCAGCAGACTAGGACAGGGCACCTACAATGAGCAGTTCTTC. The encoded protein is CASRLGQGTYNEQFF. J is TRBJ2-1 and V is TRBV6-5; 8 bases line up with TRBD1. In germline, CDR1 is MNHEY, CDR2 SVGAGI. Trimming at V came to 6 bases and at J to 2 bases, leaving 6 bases not matched to a gene. The CDR3 extends over 15 amino acids.

The rearrangement links TRBV5-1 to TRBJ2-2; TRBD2 matches 13 bases. The V gene's germline CDR1 is SGHRS and CDR2 YFSETQ. Unmatched junction bases numbered 0, after V lost 0 bases and J lost 1 base. There are 17 residues in the CDR3. The CDR3 sequence: CASSLGTSGGNTGELFF. As DNA, the CDR3 is TGCGCCAGCAGCTTGGGGACTAGCGGGGGGAACACCGGGGAGCTGTTTTTT. Supplemented by reference TRBV5-1 and TRBJ2-2, the full variable domain reads KAGVTQTPRYLIKTRGQQVTLSCSPISGHRSVSWYQQTPGQGLQFLFEYFSETQRNKGNFPGRFSGRQFSNSRSEMNVSTLELGDSALYLCASSLGTSGGNTGELFFGEGSRLTVL.

This chain uses TRBV12-5 with TRBJ2-7; 7 bases fit TRBD1. The trim removed 1 base at V and 0 bases at J, leaving 0 bases unmatched. There are 14 residues in the CDR3. Per germline, CDR1 LGHNT and CDR2 FRNRAP. The CDR3 loop is CASGLGDSSYEQYF. The DNA for the CDR3 is TGTGCTAGTGGTTTGGGGGACAGCTCCTACGAGCAGTACTTC.

This chain links TRBV6-5 with TRBJ2-3; 11 positions match TRBD2. The J segment lost 5 bases and the V segment lost 5 bases, leaving 6 bases of the junction unmatched. In germline, CDR1 is MNHEY, CDR2 SVGAGI. The CDR3 contains 15 residues. DNA for the CDR3: TGTGCCAGCAGTCTCCGACTAGCGGGGAAAGATACGCAGTATTTT. Its protein product is CASSLRLAGKDTQYF.

This clone has only one observation. CDR3 sequence: CASSTRGGGHEQYF. CDR3 nucleotides: TGTGCCAGCAGCACCCGAGGGGGAGGCCACGAGCAGTACTTC. The chain employs TRBV7-9 and TRBJ2-7, with D possibly being TRBD1 or TRBD2 (6 bases each). V lost 5 bases and J lost 5, with 16 bases in between. The CDR3 has 14 amino acids. The V gene's germline CDR1 is SEHNR and CDR2 FQNEAQ (reference sequence).

The chain joins TRBV20-1 to TRBJ2-3, with TRBD1 matching over 10 bases. Trimming removed 7 bases from V and 2 bases from J; junction bases left unmatched: 12. Per the germline V gene, CDR1 is DFQATT and CDR2 is SNEGSKA (reference sequence). The CDR3 is 16 residues long. The CDR3 DNA sequence: TGCAGTGTTAGTGGGACAGGGGATGGACACACAGATACGCAGTATTTT. Its protein product is CSVSGTGDGHTDTQYF.

The rearrangement joins TRBV24-1 to TRBJ1-2; D unclear. The germline CDR1 and CDR2 sequences are KGHDR and SFDVKD. The CDR3 loop spans 12 amino acids. The V and J ends lost 9 bases and 6 bases respectively, with 13 bases between them. The CDR3 sequence: CATSQRGNGYTF. The CDR3 DNA sequence: TGTGCCACCTCCCAAAGAGGTAATGGCTACACCTTC.

The rearrangement uses TRBV3-1 (or the pseudogene TRBV3-2) and TRBJ1-1; D perhaps matches TRBD1 (5 bases). Trimming took 4 bases from V and 1 from J, leaving 7 bases between them. Germline V gene lookup returns CDR1 LGHDT and CDR2 YNNKEL (reference sequence). The CDR3 has 13 amino acids. CDR3 coding DNA: TGTGCCAGCAGCCCGAGGGGGAACACTGAAGCTTTCTTT. Translated: CASSPRGNTEAFF.

The chain combines TRBV7-2 with TRBJ2-7, with D perhaps matching TRBD1 or TRBD2 (5 bases each). Germline V gives CDR1 SGHTA, CDR2 FQGNSA. The length of the CDR3 is 15 residues. Trimming left V 1 base short and J 1 base short, with 11 bases between. The CDR3 bases are TGTGCCAGCAGCTTAGGTTCGGGGCCTTCCTACGAGCAGTACTTC. It specifies CASSLGSGPSYEQYF.

V usage is TRBV2 and J usage is TRBJ2-3; D gene ambiguous. The ends were cut back, 6 bases at V and 1 base at J, with 14 bases in the middle. This CDR3 spans 15 amino acids. Germline CDR1 is SNHLY and CDR2 is FYNNEI. The CDR3 nucleotides are TGTGCCAGCAGCCCCTCGTCCGTGGGCACAGATACGCAGTATTTT. Its translation is CASSPSSVGTDTQYF.

This sequence joins TRBV7-8 and TRBJ1-5; D uncertain. The germline V gene has CDR1 SGHVS and CDR2 FQNEAQ. The CDR3 runs 13 residues. V dropped 4 bases and J dropped 7 bases, with 11 bases sitting between them. CDR3 residues: CASSWSPGQPQHF. The CDR3 coding sequence is TGTGCCAGCAGCTGGAGCCCGGGGCAGCCCCAGCATTTT.

The chain has TRBV7-9 and TRBJ2-6, with a tentative D call TRBD1 (6 bases). The V gene lost 1 base and the J gene lost 0 bases, with 10 bases spanning the gap. The CDR3 runs 17 residues. CDR1 is SEHNR, CDR2 FQNEAQ, per germline (reference sequence). In DNA form, the CDR3 reads TGTGCCAGCAGCTTAGGTCGGGACAACTCTGGGGCCAACGTCCTGACTTTC. Residues: CASSLGRDNSGANVLTF.

The V gene is TRBV7-9, the J gene TRBJ2-3; possibly TRBD2 for D (7 bases). V gave up 5 bases and J gave up 5 bases, with 14 bases separating them. The CDR3 loop spans 14 amino acids. CDR1 and CDR2 (germline): SEHNR, FQNEAQ (reference sequence). For the CDR3, the DNA is TGTGCCAGCAGCCCGCGTAGGGGGGGAGATACGCAGTATTTT. It codes for CASSPRRGGDTQYF.

The V call is TRBV16, the J call TRBJ1-1, with D uncertain. This CDR3 is built from 15 residues. V was clipped by 0 bases and J by 2 bases, with 10 bases between them. Germline CDR1 and CDR2: KGHSY and FQNENV. This CDR3 is CASSQSSPSNTEAFF. As DNA, the CDR3 is TGTGCCAGCAGCCAATCCAGTCCGTCCAACACTGAAGCTTTCTTT.

The gene calls are TRBV6-4 and TRBJ1-2; maybe TRBD1 (6 bases). The CDR3 runs 14 residues. The V and J ends lost 2 bases and 4 bases respectively, with 11 bases between them. Germline CDR1 is MRHNA and CDR2 is SNTAGT. CDR3 in amino acids: CASSDIPRGYGYTF. CDR3 bases: TGTGCCAGCAGTGACATCCCCAGGGGCTATGGCTACACCTTC.

The chain carries TRBV4-3 and TRBJ1-5, with 9 nucleotides matching TRBD1. Germline CDR1 reads LGHNA; CDR2 reads YSLEER. The ends lost 0 bases at V and 6 bases at J; junction bases unmatched: 6. This CDR3 spans 16 amino acids. The CDR3 is CASSQDLGQGTQPQHF. DNA of the CDR3: TGCGCCAGCAGCCAAGATCTGGGACAGGGAACTCAGCCCCAGCATTTT.

The CDR3 reads CASTRDTYEKLFF. The CDR3, as DNA: TGTGCCAGCACCCGGGACACGTATGAAAAACTGTTTTTT. The rearrangement uses TRBV21-1 and TRBJ1-4; the D call of TRBD1 is as the table states it, not checked on the DNA. TRBV21-1 is tagged as a pseudogene. This CDR3 is built from 13 residues.

V gene TRBV7-8 combines with J gene TRBJ2-1, with D possibly being TRBD1 or TRBD2 (7 bases each). V lost 1 base and J 4 bases, leaving 11 bases between the germline ends. From germline, CDR1 is SGHVS and CDR2 FQNEAQ. The CDR3 is 15 residues long. CDR3 loop: CASSLGRGGYNEQFF. CDR3 coding DNA: TGTGCCAGCAGCTTAGGCAGGGGGGGGTACAATGAGCAGTTCTTC.

The rearrangement links TRBV28 to TRBJ2-3, with 8 bases that match TRBD1. The CDR3 loop spans 13 amino acids. V was pared by 8 bases and J by 4 bases, with 5 bases of the junction left unmatched. Germline-derived CDR1 and CDR2 are MDHEN and SYDVKM. The CDR3 bases are TGTGCCAGCCGAACAGGGGGACCAGATACGCAGTATTTT. This gives the protein CASRTGGPDTQYF.

The chain is built from TRBV7-9 and TRBJ2-3; D gene ambiguous. The CDR3 consists of 12 residues. Trimming cost V 5 bases and J 4 bases, with 7 bases left between them. Germline V CDR1 and CDR2: SEHNR, FQNEAQ (reference sequence). The CDR3, as DNA: TGTGCCAGCAGCACGGACCCAGATACGCAGTATTTT. Its translation: CASSTDPDTQYF.